Each of the 5 T cell receptor beta chains below was sequenced from the same sample in a study of control samples from healthy donors and cancer patients. Using immunoSEQ multiplex PCR, the repertoire was profiled, and TCRdb retains in-frame clones only, with some absent. The sample lists some 71,000 clones, approximately 90% occurring once. Sequencing was performed on PBMCs. The receptors shown here come from a man aged 55 to 70 with colorectal cancer.

The chain has TRBV6-5 and TRBJ1-1; possibly TRBD1 for D (6 bases). The germline V gene has CDR1 MNHEY and CDR2 SVGAGI. V lost 10 bases, J lost 12 bases, and 18 bases lay in between. CDR3 size: 11 residues. The CDR3 bases are TGTGCCACCGGGCGGGGGCCCTCGACTTTCTTT. Its translation is CATGRGPSTFF.

The gene calls are TRBV18 and TRBJ1-1; 7 nucleotides agree with TRBD1. V trimming: 3 bases; J trimming: 1 base; junction bases outside the gene matches: 5. CDR1 KGHSH and CDR2 LQKENI come from the germline V gene. The CDR3 has 15 residues. CDR3 sequence reads: CASSPSRDRNTEAFF. DNA of the CDR3: TGTGCCAGCTCACCGTCCCGGGACAGGAACACTGAAGCTTTCTTT.

The rearrangement joins TRBV19 to TRBJ1-1; the D gene is possibly TRBD1 (5 bases). CDR1 LNHDA and CDR2 SQIVND come from the germline V gene (reference sequence). The CDR3 runs to 16 residues. The V and J ends lost 1 base and 5 bases respectively, with 17 bases between them. The CDR3 sequence is CASSIVRDLGRTEAFF. CDR3 nucleotide sequence: TGTGCCAGTAGTATAGTTCGAGATCTGGGACGAACTGAAGCTTTCTTT. Drawing the rest from reference TRBV19 and TRBJ1-1, the complete variable domain is DGGITQSPKYLFRKEGQNVTLSCEQNLNHDAMYWYRQDPGQGLRLIYYSQIVNDFQKGDIAEGYSVSREKKESFPLTVTSAQKNPTAFYLCASSIVRDLGRTEAFFGQGTRLTVV.

The chain has TRBV27 and TRBJ1-4; D is ambiguous. V was shortened by 3 bases and J by 7 bases, with 15 bases between the two germline ends. Germline V gives CDR1 MNHEY, CDR2 SMNVEV (reference sequence). This CDR3 spans 15 amino acids. For the CDR3, the DNA is TGTGCCAGCAGTTTGGATAACAGTGACTCTGAAAAACTGTTTTTT. Protein sequence: CASSLDNSDSEKLFF.

The chain joins TRBV4-3 to TRBJ1-1; D perhaps matches TRBD1 (5 bases). Per the germline V gene, CDR1 is LGHNA and CDR2 is YSLEER. The length of the CDR3 is 15 residues. Trimming shortened V by 0 bases and J by 1 base, and 9 bases separated the two germline ends. The CDR3, as DNA: TGCGCCAGCAGCCAAGAGGGGACGGGGAACACTGAAGCTTTCTTT. It encodes CASSQEGTGNTEAFF.